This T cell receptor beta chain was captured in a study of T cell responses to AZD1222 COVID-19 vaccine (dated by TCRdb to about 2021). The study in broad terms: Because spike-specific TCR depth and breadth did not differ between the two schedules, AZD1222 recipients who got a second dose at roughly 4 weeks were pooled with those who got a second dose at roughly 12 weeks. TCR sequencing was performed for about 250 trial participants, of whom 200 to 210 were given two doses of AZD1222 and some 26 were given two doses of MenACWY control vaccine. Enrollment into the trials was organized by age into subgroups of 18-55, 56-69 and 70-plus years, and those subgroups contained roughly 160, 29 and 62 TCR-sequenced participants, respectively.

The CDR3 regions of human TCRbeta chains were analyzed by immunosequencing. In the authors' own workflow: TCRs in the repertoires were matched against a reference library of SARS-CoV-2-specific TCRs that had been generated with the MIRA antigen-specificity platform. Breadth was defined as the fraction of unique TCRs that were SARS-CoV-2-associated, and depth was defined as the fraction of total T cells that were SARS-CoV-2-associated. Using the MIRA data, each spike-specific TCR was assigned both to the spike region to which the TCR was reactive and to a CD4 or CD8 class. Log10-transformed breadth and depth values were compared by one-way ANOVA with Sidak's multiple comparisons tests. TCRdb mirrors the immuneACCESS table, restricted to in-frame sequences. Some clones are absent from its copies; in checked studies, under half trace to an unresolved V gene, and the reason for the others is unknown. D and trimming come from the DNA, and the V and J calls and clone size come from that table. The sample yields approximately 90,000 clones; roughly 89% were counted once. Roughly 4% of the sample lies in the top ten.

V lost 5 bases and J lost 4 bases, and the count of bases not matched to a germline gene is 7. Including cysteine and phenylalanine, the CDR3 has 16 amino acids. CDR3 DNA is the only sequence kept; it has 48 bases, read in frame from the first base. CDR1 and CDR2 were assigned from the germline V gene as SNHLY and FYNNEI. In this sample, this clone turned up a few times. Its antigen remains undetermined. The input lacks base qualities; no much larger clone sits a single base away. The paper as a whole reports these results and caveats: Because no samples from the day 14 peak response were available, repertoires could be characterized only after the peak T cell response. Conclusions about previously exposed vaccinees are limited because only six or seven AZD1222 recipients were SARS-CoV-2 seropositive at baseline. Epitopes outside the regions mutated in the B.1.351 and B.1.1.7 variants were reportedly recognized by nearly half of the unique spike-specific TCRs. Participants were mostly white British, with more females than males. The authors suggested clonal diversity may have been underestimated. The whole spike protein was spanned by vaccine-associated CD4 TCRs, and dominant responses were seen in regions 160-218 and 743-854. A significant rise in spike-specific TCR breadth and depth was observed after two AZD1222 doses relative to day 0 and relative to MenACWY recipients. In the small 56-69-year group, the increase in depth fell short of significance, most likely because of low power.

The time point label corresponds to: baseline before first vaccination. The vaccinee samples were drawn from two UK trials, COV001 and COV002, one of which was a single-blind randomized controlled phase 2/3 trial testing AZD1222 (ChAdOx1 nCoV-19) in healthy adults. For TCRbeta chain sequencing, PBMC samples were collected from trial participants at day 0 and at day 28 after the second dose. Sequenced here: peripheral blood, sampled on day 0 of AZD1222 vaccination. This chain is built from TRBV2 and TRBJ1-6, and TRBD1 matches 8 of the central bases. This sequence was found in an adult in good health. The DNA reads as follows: TGTGCCAGCAGTTCAGGGGGCCAAGGATATAATTCACCCCTCCACTTT. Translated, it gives CASSSGGQGYNSPLHF.